The clone carrying this TCR beta chain appeared many times. The data stem from a study of T cells in Graves' hyperthyroidism and ophthalmopathy. This CDR3 has 15 amino acids. Per the germline V gene, CDR1 is SGHVS and CDR2 is FQNEAQ. Trimming took 1 base from V and 3 from J, leaving 11 bases between them. Amplified regions were TCR beta CDR3 sequences from RNA transcripts. With the HTBI primer set, the TCR CDR3 went through a first round of RT-PCR. TCRdb used MiXCR to reprocess the multiplex PCR reads, holding one entry per CDR3 protein. The table records over 650,000 distinct CDR3 sequences, less than 20% of them present only once. Stable disease denoted Graves' hyperthyroidism without ophthalmopathy progression within 18 months.

V usage is TRBV7-8 and J usage is TRBJ2-3, with D maybe TRBD2 (6 bases). The sequenced material came from blood. This sequence was found in a man aged 18 to 30 with Graves' hyperthyroidism. The CDR3 loop is CASSLDGSVTDTQYF. The CDR3, as DNA: TGTGCCAGCAGCTTAGACGGGAGCGTGACAGATACGCAGTATTTT.